The 10 T cell receptor beta chains below all came from one sample that was sequenced in a study of T-cell reconstitution after alpha-beta-depleted transplantation in children. The TCRbeta library incorporated unique molecular identifiers. Using its own MiXCR run on the PCR reads, TCRdb lists one record per CDR3 protein. The top ten clones hold over 20% of a sample with some 100,000 distinct CDR3 sequences, 20% to 30% of them seen once. The sequencing used PBMCs, collected before TCRalphabeta/CD19-depleted stem cell transplant. These receptors all stem from a boy aged 2 to 10 with acute lymphoblastic leukemia, due to receive a stem cell transplant.

This clonotype was counted only a few times. Here the CDR3 DNA reads TGCGCCAGCAGCTTGGCTACGAAAGGGGCCCAGTACTTC. It codes for CASSLATKGAQYF. This chain uses TRBV5-1 with TRBJ2-5, with a possible D match to TRBD1 (5 bases). Germline V gives CDR1 SGHRS, CDR2 YFSETQ. This CDR3 is built from 13 residues. Between the trimmed V and J ends, which lost 0 bases and 9 bases, there was a span of 12 bases.

The chain uses TRBV7-9 and TRBJ2-1; the D gene could be TRBD1 or TRBD2 (7 bases each). The CDR3 runs to 13 residues. Germline V gene data show CDR1 as SEHNR and CDR2 as FQNEAQ (reference sequence). With 2 bases removed from V and 13 bases from J, the gap between germline ends came to 15 bases. The CDR3 here is CASSLLPGGAQFF. CDR3 coding DNA: TGTGCCAGCAGCTTACTCCCAGGGGGGGCCCAGTTCTTC. The entire variable domain, with the rest obtained from reference TRBV7-9 and TRBJ2-1, is as follows: DTGVSQNPRHKITKRGQNVTFRCDPISEHNRLYWYRQTLGQGPEFLTYFQNEAQLEKSRLLSDRFSAERPKGSFSTLEIQRTEQGDSAMYLCASSLLPGGAQFFGPGTRLTVL.

This clonotype was seen more than once but under ten times. This chain joins TRBV20-1 and TRBJ1-6; D might be TRBD1 (6 bases). This CDR3 is built from 14 residues. The V gene's germline CDR1 is DFQATT and CDR2 SNEGSKA (reference sequence). The germline V and J ends were trimmed by 3 bases and 10 bases, with 16 bases remaining between them. The CDR3 nucleotides are TGCAGTGCTAGCACCGGGACATTGAAATCACCCCTCCACTTT. Encoded protein: CSASTGTLKSPLHF.

This clonotype was counted a few times. The chain uses TRBV5-1 and TRBJ2-7, with D perhaps matching TRBD1 or TRBD2 (6 bases each). Trimming stripped 0 bases from V and 5 bases from J, with 15 bases between. CDR1 is SGHRS, CDR2 YFSETQ, per germline. The CDR3 sequence is 15 residues long. The CDR3 coding sequence is TGCGCCAGCAGCTTGGAGGGGGGAGGTGGTGACGAGCAGTACTTC. Translation gives CASSLEGGGGDEQYF.

The chain couples TRBV4-3 to TRBJ2-7, with D possibly being TRBD1 or TRBD2 (6 bases each). This CDR3 comprises 15 residues. With 0 bases removed from V and 4 bases from J, the gap between germline ends came to 13 bases. CDR1 LGHNA and CDR2 YSLEER come from the germline V gene. The CDR3 loop is CASSQDRGEWYEQYF. CDR3 nucleotides: TGCGCCAGCAGCCAAGATAGGGGGGAATGGTACGAGCAGTACTTC.

This clonotype came up a few times. This chain uses TRBV29-1 with TRBJ2-2; 7 bases are a match to TRBD1. The V and J ends lost 7 bases and 2 bases, in that order; junction bases with no gene match: 10. The CDR3 sequence is 15 residues long. Germline assignment: CDR1 SQVTM and CDR2 ANQGSEA. In DNA, the CDR3 is TGCAGCGCAACTTCCGGGACAGTTAACACCGGGGAGCTGTTTTTT. It translates to CSATSGTVNTGELFF.

This clonotype has a handful of counts. V gene TRBV20-1 combines with J gene TRBJ1-6, with a tentative D call TRBD1 (6 bases). This CDR3 contains 17 residues. Trimming cost V 0 bases and J 7 bases, with 19 bases left between them. Germline CDR1 is DFQATT and CDR2 is SNEGSKA (reference sequence). The CDR3 spells CSARERQVAFLNSPLHF. Here the CDR3 DNA reads TGCAGTGCTAGAGAGCGACAGGTCGCTTTCCTCAATTCACCCCTCCACTTT.

In its sample, this clonotype was seen many times. The CDR3, as DNA: TGTGCCAGCAGCGGGGGACTAGCCGTCGATACGCAGTATTTT. This gives the protein CASSGGLAVDTQYF. This chain joins TRBV9 and TRBJ2-3, with 9 bases aligning to TRBD2. The ends lost 3 bases at V and 6 bases at J; junction bases unmatched: 5. The CDR3 contains 14 residues. The germline gives CDR1 SGDLS, CDR2 YYNGEE.

This clonotype showed up just a few times. In DNA form, the CDR3 reads TGTGCCAGCGGGCGCACAGATACGCAGTATTTT. Translated, it gives CASGRTDTQYF. The gene calls are TRBV5-6 and TRBJ2-3; no reliable D call. Per germline, CDR1 SGHDT and CDR2 YYEEEE. Trimming removed 7 bases at V and 1 base at J, with 4 bases between. The CDR3 consists of 11 residues.

This clonotype was observed many times. The V gene is TRBV9, the J gene TRBJ2-5, with 7 bases that match TRBD1. Trimming cost V 6 bases and J 5 bases; bases outside gene matches: 7. CDR1 and CDR2 (germline): SGDLS, YYNGEE. The CDR3 is 13 amino acids. Here the CDR3 reads CASTATGQETQYF. The CDR3 bases are TGTGCCAGCACCGCCACGGGACAGGAGACCCAGTACTTC.